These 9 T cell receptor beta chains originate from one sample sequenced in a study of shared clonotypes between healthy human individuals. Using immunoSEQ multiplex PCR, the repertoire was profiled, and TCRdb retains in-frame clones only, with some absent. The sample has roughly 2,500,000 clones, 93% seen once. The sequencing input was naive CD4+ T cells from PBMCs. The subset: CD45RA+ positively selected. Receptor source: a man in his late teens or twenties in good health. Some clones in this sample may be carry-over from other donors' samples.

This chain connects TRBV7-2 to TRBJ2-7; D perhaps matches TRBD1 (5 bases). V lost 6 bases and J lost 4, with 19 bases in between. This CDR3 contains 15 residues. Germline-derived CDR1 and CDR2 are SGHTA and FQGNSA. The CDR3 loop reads CASSPPPAGPYEQYF. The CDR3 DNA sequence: TGTGCCAGCAGTCCCCCTCCGGCAGGGCCGTACGAGCAGTACTTC.

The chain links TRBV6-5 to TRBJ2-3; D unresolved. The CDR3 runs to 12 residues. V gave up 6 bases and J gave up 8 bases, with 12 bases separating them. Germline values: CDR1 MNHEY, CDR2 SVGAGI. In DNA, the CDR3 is TGTGCCAGCAGCGAGCCGCCCGGTACGCAGTATTTT. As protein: CASSEPPGTQYF.

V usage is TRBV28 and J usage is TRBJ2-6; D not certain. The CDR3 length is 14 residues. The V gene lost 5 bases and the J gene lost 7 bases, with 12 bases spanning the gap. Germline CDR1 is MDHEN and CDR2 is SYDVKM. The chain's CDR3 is CASSGRVGANVLTF. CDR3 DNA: TGTGCCAGCAGTGGCCGGGTGGGAGCCAACGTCCTGACTTTC.

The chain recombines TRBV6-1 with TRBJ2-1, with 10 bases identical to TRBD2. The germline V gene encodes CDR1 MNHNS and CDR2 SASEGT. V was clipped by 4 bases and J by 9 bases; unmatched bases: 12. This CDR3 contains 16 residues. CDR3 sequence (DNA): TGTGCCAGCAGTGGATCAAGGGCTAGCGGGAGTACTGAGCAGTTCTTC. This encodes CASSGSRASGSTEQFF.

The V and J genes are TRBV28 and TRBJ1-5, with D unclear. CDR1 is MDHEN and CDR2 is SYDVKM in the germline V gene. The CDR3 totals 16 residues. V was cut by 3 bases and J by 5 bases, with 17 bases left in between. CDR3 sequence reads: CASSFLGRAADQPQHF. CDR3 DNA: TGTGCCAGCAGTTTTTTGGGGAGGGCCGCGGATCAGCCCCAGCATTTT.

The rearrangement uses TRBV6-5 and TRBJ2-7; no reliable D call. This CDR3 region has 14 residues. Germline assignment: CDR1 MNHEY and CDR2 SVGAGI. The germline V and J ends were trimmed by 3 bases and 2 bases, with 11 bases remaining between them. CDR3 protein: CASSYMGSPYEQYF. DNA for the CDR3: TGTGCCAGCAGTTATATGGGCAGCCCCTACGAGCAGTACTTC.

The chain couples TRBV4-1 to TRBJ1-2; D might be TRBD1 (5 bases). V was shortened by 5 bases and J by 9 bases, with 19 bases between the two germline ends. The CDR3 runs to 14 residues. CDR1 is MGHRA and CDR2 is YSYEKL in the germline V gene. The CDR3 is CASSTWGPTESYTF. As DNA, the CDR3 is TGCGCCAGCAGCACTTGGGGACCGACCGAGAGCTACACCTTC.

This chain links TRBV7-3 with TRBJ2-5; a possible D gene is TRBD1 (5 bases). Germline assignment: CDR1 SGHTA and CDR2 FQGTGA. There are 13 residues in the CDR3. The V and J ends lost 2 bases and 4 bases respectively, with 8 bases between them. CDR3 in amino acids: CASSLERGETQYF. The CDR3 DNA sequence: TGTGCCAGCAGCTTAGAAAGGGGAGAGACCCAGTACTTC.

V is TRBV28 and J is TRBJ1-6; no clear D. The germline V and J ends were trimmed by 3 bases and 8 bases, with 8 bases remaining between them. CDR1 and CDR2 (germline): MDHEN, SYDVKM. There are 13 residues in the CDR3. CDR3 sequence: CASSLGIYSPLHF. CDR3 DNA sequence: TGTGCCAGCAGTTTGGGGATATATTCACCCCTCCACTTT.